This record concerns one T cell receptor beta chain sequence. This entry is derived from a study of T-cell memory formation after mild COVID-19. MiXCR, run by TCRdb on the 5' RACE reads, gives a single entry per CDR3 protein. The sample contains 350,000 to 500,000 distinct CDR3 sequences, about 22% of which appear only once. The sequence derives from an adult woman who had mild COVID-19 (a few samples of this study predate the infection). Cell type and time point are not known. Sequencing was done on a sample of PBMCs or a T cell subset sorted from them (not recorded which).

As DNA, the CDR3 is TGCGCCAGCAGCTTGGAGGGACTGGGATCAGGGGAGCTGTTTTTT. It translates to CASSLEGLGSGELFF. The V gene is TRBV5-1, the J gene TRBJ2-2; possibly TRBD2 for D (6 bases). This CDR3 has 15 amino acids. The germline V gene has CDR1 SGHRS and CDR2 YFSETQ. The ends were cut back, 0 bases at V and 8 bases at J, with 14 bases in the middle.